What follows are 12 T cell receptor beta chains derived from one specimen sequenced in a study of blood T cell repertoires in COVID-19. Clones were sequenced by immunoSEQ multiplex PCR, and TCRdb holds only the in-frame ones, with some missing. The sample yields about 170,000 clones, around 90% seen once. What was sequenced was peripheral blood. These receptors all come from a man aged 45 to 65 who had recovered from COVID-19.

CDR3 in DNA: TGCGCCAGCAAAACAGCGGGGACGAACACCGGGGAGCTGTTTTTT. This gives the protein CASKTAGTNTGELFF. The genes are TRBV5-1 and TRBJ2-2; 7 bases fit TRBD2. Looked up from germline, CDR1 is SGHRS and CDR2 is YFSETQ. With V trimmed by 6 bases and J by 0 bases, 5 bases remained unmatched. The CDR3 runs to 15 residues.

This clone was recorded only once. The chain links TRBV7-9 to TRBJ2-7, with 7 positions matching TRBD1. This CDR3 region has 12 residues. The germline V gene encodes CDR1 SEHNR and CDR2 FQNEAQ (reference sequence). V lost 5 bases and J lost 7; bases outside the gene matches: 5. The CDR3 DNA follows: TGTGCCAGCAGCCTAACAGGGGTAGAGCAGTACTTC. Protein sequence: CASSLTGVEQYF.

The chain employs TRBV5-1 and TRBJ2-1; perhaps TRBD1 as D (6 bases). Germline-derived CDR1 and CDR2 are SGHRS and YFSETQ. This CDR3 has 15 residues. V was cut by 0 bases and J by 5 bases, with 12 bases left in between. The CDR3, as DNA: TGCGCCAGCAGCTTGGATGGGACACCTAACAATGAGCAGTTCTTC. Protein product: CASSLDGTPNNEQFF.

As DNA, the CDR3 is TGTGCCAGCAGCTCACGAGGACTAGCGGGGGGTCCCTACGAGCAGTACTTC. It codes for CASSSRGLAGGPYEQYF. The chain joins TRBV7-6 to TRBJ2-7; 14 nucleotides agree with TRBD2. V dropped 4 bases and J dropped 2; count of bases not matched to a gene: 7. CDR3 length: 17 amino acids. Per germline, CDR1 SGHVS and CDR2 FNYEAQ.

The chain is built from TRBV28 and TRBJ1-6; 8 nucleotides align to TRBD1. The CDR3 loop spans 15 amino acids. Trimming took 5 bases from V and 7 from J; bases not matched to a gene: 7. Per germline, CDR1 MDHEN and CDR2 SYDVKM. CDR3 in DNA: TGTGCCAGCAGTCAATTACAGGGGGGAAATTCACCCCTCCACTTT. This translates into CASSQLQGGNSPLHF.

This clone was recorded only once. The chain couples TRBV10-3 to TRBJ2-7; TRBD1 matches at 7 bases. The CDR3 contains 13 residues. The junction had 9 bases not matched to a gene; V was cut back by 6 bases and J by 7 bases. Germline CDR1 reads ENHRY; CDR2 reads SYGVKD. CDR3 nucleotide sequence: TGTGCCATCAGGGGGACAGCGCTACGAGAGCAGTACTTC. The encoded protein is CAIRGTALREQYF.

This clone appeared once. The J gene is TRBJ2-3, the V gene TRBV20-1; 10 bases line up with TRBD1. V dropped 3 bases and J dropped 6; count of bases not matched to a gene: 6. The CDR3 is 14 residues long. The germline CDR1 and CDR2 sequences are DFQATT and SNEGSKA (reference sequence). CDR3 residues: CSASGTGERDTQYF. As DNA, the CDR3 is TGCAGTGCTAGTGGGACAGGGGAACGGGATACGCAGTATTTT.

The CDR3 loop is CASSFFRTDEAFF. The CDR3 DNA reads as TGTGCCAGCAGTTTCTTCCGGACAGATGAAGCTTTCTTT. The V call is TRBV28, the J call TRBJ1-1; D perhaps matches TRBD1 (6 bases). The V gene's germline CDR1 is MDHEN and CDR2 SYDVKM. This CDR3 is built from 13 residues. The V end lost 3 bases, the J end lost 7 bases, and 12 bases lay between the germline ends.

The rearrangement joins TRBV5-6 to TRBJ2-7; 7 bases line up with TRBD1. CDR1 is SGHDT and CDR2 is YYEEEE in the germline V gene. CDR3 length equals 15 residues. Germline trimming cut 3 bases from V and 4 bases from J; bases unmatched to any gene: 10. The DNA of the CDR3 is TGTGCCAGCAGCTCCACCGGGACAGAACTTTACGAGCAGTACTTC. This encodes CASSSTGTELYEQYF.

The chain couples TRBV18 to TRBJ2-7; 12 positions agree with TRBD1. The CDR3 runs 16 residues. The germline CDR1 and CDR2 sequences are KGHSH and LQKENI. V trimming: 4 bases; J trimming: 1 base; junction bases outside the gene matches: 5. The CDR3: CASSRGQGAESYEQYF. The CDR3 DNA follows: TGTGCCAGCTCACGGGGACAGGGGGCGGAATCCTACGAGCAGTACTTC.

V and J are TRBV19 and TRBJ1-5; unclear D gene. The CDR3 runs 16 residues. Germline-derived CDR1 and CDR2 are LNHDA and SQIVND (reference sequence). V lost 5 bases and J 4 bases, leaving 18 bases between the germline ends. The CDR3 spells CASSHATVGRNQPQHF. Written as DNA, the CDR3 is TGTGCCAGTAGTCACGCTACAGTTGGTAGGAATCAGCCCCAGCATTTT.

This chain connects TRBV7-2 to TRBJ1-4, with 7 positions matching TRBD1. Germline V gene data show CDR1 as SGHTA and CDR2 as FQGNSA. The ends lost 5 bases at V and 5 bases at J; junction bases unmatched: 8. The CDR3 extends over 15 amino acids. CDR3 sequence (DNA): TGTGCCAGCAGCCCCAGGGGGACGGTAAATGAAAAACTGTTTTTT. It encodes CASSPRGTVNEKLFF. Filled out from reference TRBV7-2 and TRBJ1-4, the complete variable domain reads GAGVSQSPSNKVTEKGKDVELRCDPISGHTALYWYRQSLGQGLEFLIYFQGNSAPDKSGLPSDRFSAERTGGSVSTLTIQRTQQEDSAVYLCASSPRGTVNEKLFFGSGTQLSVL.